Each of the 4 T cell receptor beta chains below was sequenced from the same sample in a study of control samples from healthy donors and cancer patients. Using immunoSEQ multiplex PCR, the repertoire was profiled, and TCRdb retains in-frame clones only, with some absent. Of 80,000 to 100,000 clones listed, around 90% are singletons. Sequenced sample: blood. The receptors were sampled from a man under 40 in good health.

The chain has TRBV27 and TRBJ2-3; D unclear. V was pared by 2 bases and J by 2 bases, with 8 bases between. This CDR3 contains 14 residues. Germline V lookup: CDR1 MNHEY, CDR2 SMNVEV (reference sequence). CDR3 in DNA: TGTGCCAGCAGTTTAAGTACGAACACAGATACGCAGTATTTT. Its protein is CASSLSTNTDTQYF.

The chain links TRBV27 to TRBJ2-7; 9 nucleotides line up with TRBD1. The CDR3 consists of 14 residues. The J segment lost 2 bases and the V segment lost 6 bases, leaving 5 bases of the junction unmatched. The germline V gene encodes CDR1 MNHEY and CDR2 SMNVEV (reference sequence). DNA of the CDR3: TGTGCCAGCAGCCGGACAGGGGAAACCTACGAGCAGTACTTC. It translates to CASSRTGETYEQYF.

V is TRBV13 and J is TRBJ1-2; 11 bases match TRBD1. Germline trimming cut 5 bases from V and 8 bases from J; bases unmatched to any gene: 7. In germline, CDR1 is PRHDT, CDR2 FYEKMQ (reference sequence). The CDR3 spans 14 residues. As DNA, the CDR3 is TGTGCCAGCAGCACCGGACAGGGGGCGGGCGGCTACACCTTC. As protein: CASSTGQGAGGYTF.

This clone appeared a single time. The chain recombines TRBV7-8 with TRBJ2-5; 9 positions match TRBD2. The CDR3 has 15 amino acids. Germline loops: CDR1 SGHVS, CDR2 FQNEAQ. Trimming at V came to 5 bases and at J to 2 bases, leaving 6 bases not matched to a gene. The CDR3 region has the DNA TGTGCCAGCAGCCGAGCTCTAGCGGGACAAGAGACCCAGTACTTC. Protein: CASSRALAGQETQYF.